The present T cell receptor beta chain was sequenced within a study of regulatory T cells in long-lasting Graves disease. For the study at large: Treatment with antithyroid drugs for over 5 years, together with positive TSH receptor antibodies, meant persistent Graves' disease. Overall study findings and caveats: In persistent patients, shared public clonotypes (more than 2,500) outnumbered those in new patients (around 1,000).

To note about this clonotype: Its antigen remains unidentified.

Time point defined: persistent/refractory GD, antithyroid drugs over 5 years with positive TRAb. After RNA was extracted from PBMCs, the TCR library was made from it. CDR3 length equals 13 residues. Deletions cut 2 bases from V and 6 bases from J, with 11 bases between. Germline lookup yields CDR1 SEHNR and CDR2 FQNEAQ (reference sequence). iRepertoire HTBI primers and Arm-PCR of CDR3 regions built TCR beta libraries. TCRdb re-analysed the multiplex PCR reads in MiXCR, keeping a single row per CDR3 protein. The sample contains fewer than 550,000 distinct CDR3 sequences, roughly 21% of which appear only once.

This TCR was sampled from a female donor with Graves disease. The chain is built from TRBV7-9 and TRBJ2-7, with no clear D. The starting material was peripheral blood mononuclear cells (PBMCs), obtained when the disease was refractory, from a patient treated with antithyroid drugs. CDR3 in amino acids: CASSLIITAEQYF. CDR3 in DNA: TGTGCCAGCAGCTTAATCATTACGGCCGAGCAGTACTTC.